These 13 T cell receptor beta chains originate from one sample sequenced in a study of CD8+ T cells in alopecia areata. Extracted RNA was reverse transcribed into cDNA, the sequencing template. The data were produced by immunoSEQ multiplex PCR, yet TCRdb's version contains in-frame clones alone and is incomplete. This table has some 200,000 clones, more than 55% appearing once. Sequenced input: CD8+ T cells sorted from blood. The receptors originated from a human donor in good health.

The rearrangement uses TRBV29-1 and TRBJ2-5, with D perhaps matching TRBD1 (6 bases). Looked up from germline, CDR1 is SQVTM and CDR2 is ANQGSEA. With 0 bases removed from V and 5 bases from J, the gap between germline ends came to 16 bases. The CDR3 is 15 amino acids. The CDR3 region is CSVEDPQGDPETQYF. CDR3 coding DNA: TGCAGCGTTGAAGATCCACAGGGCGACCCGGAGACCCAGTACTTC.

This clone occurred once. CDR3 amino acids: CATRLAGEETQYF. The CDR3 DNA sequence: TGTGCCACCAGACTAGCGGGAGAAGAGACCCAGTACTTC. The chain links TRBV15 to TRBJ2-5; 11 bases fit TRBD2. Per germline, CDR1 LNHNV and CDR2 YYDKDF (reference sequence). The CDR3 extends over 13 amino acids. V shed 6 bases, J shed 3 bases, and the junction held 0 bases outside the gene matches.

V usage is TRBV4-1 and J usage is TRBJ1-1; D may be TRBD1 (5 bases). The CDR3 loop spans 14 amino acids. Germline values: CDR1 MGHRA, CDR2 YSYEKL. The V end was cut by 4 bases, the J end by 7 bases, with 16 bases between. The CDR3 bases are TGCGCCAGCAGCCTCGGACATGGGATCGGTGAAGCTTTCTTT. This translates into CASSLGHGIGEAFF.

This clone was seen only a few times. This chain uses TRBV27 with TRBJ1-5; D is perhaps TRBD1 (6 bases). CDR3 length equals 15 residues. Germline V gene lookup returns CDR1 MNHEY and CDR2 SMNVEV (reference sequence). V was clipped by 5 bases and J by 6 bases, with 17 bases between them. CDR3 protein: CASSPGRGDTQPQHF. CDR3 nucleotide sequence: TGTGCCAGCAGTCCCGGAAGGGGGGATACTCAGCCCCAGCATTTT.

This chain uses TRBV13 with TRBJ2-1; TRBD1 or TRBD2 may be the D gene (6 bases each). CDR3 length: 14 residues. Germline V gene sequence: CDR1 PRHDT, CDR2 FYEKMQ (reference sequence). V lost 0 bases, J lost 8 bases, and 11 bases lay in between. The CDR3 here is CASSLGGGQDEQFF. In nucleotides, the CDR3 is TGTGCCAGCAGCTTAGGCGGGGGCCAGGATGAGCAGTTCTTC.

The gene calls are TRBV4-1 and TRBJ2-7, with D maybe TRBD1 (7 bases). The CDR3 is 15 residues long. V dropped 5 bases and J dropped 0 bases, with 14 bases sitting between them. CDR1 MGHRA and CDR2 YSYEKL come from the germline V gene. The CDR3 DNA sequence: TGCGCCAGCAGCTCGCGGGACAGCTTCTCCTACGAGCAGTACTTC. This encodes CASSSRDSFSYEQYF.

The CDR3 is CASSESRYGYTF. As DNA, the CDR3 is TGTGCCAGCAGTGAATCTCGGTATGGCTACACCTTC. The chain uses TRBV25-1 and TRBJ1-2; unclear D gene. Trimming shortened V by 1 base and J by 5 bases, and 5 bases separated the two germline ends. CDR1 MGHDK and CDR2 SYGVNS come from the germline V gene. CDR3 length equals 12 residues.

The chain combines TRBV5-1 with TRBJ2-7, with D perhaps assigned TRBD1 or TRBD2 (6 bases each). Trimming removed 2 bases from V and 7 bases from J, with 16 bases in between. Germline loops: CDR1 SGHRS, CDR2 YFSETQ. The CDR3 is made up of 14 amino acids. The CDR3 region has the DNA TGCGCCAGCAGCTTTAACGGGGGCCCTCGGGAGCAGTACTTC. Its protein is CASSFNGGPREQYF. Full variable domain (missing parts from reference TRBV5-1 and TRBJ2-7): KAGVTQTPRYLIKTRGQQVTLSCSPISGHRSVSWYQQTPGQGLQFLFEYFSETQRNKGNFPGRFSGRQFSNSRSEMNVSTLELGDSALYLCASSFNGGPREQYFGPGTRLTVT.

The sample holds one count of this clone. This chain joins TRBV7-9 and TRBJ1-2; D remains unclear. Trimming shortened V by 4 bases and J by 8 bases, and 17 bases separated the two germline ends. The CDR3 is 14 amino acids. CDR1 is SEHNR and CDR2 is FQNEAQ in the germline V gene (reference sequence). The CDR3 nucleotides read TGTGCCAGCAGCTCACCGGGCGCCGAAGGAGGCTACACCTTC. Its protein is CASSSPGAEGGYTF.

The chain couples TRBV7-9 to TRBJ1-1; D uncertain. The ends were cut back, 1 base at V and 1 base at J, with 7 bases in the middle. Per the germline V gene, CDR1 is SEHNR and CDR2 is FQNEAQ (reference sequence). The length of the CDR3 is 14 residues. The CDR3 is CASSLVLANTEAFF. The CDR3 DNA follows: TGTGCCAGCAGCTTAGTCTTGGCGAACACTGAAGCTTTCTTT.

This clone was seen only a few times. The V gene is TRBV10-2, the J gene TRBJ2-1; 7 bases are a match to TRBD2. J gave up 4 bases and V 0 bases, and 3 bases lay outside the gene matches. CDR1 is WSHSY, CDR2 SAAADI, per germline. CDR3 length equals 15 residues. The DNA of the CDR3 is TGCGCCAGCAGTGAGTCTAGCGGGCTTTACAATGAGCAGTTCTTC. This encodes CASSESSGLYNEQFF.

This clone was counted between two and nine times. Sequence at one end of the junction differs from germline and may be a read error. The chain carries TRBV7-9 and TRBJ1-1; the D gene is possibly TRBD1 (6 bases). Germline V gene data show CDR1 as SEHNR and CDR2 as FQNEAQ (reference sequence). The CDR3 spans 15 residues. CDR3 sequence: CASSIAWTEGTEAFF. The CDR3 region has the DNA TGTGCCAGCAGCATAGCCTGGACAGAAGGAACTGAAGCTTTCTTT. Using reference TRBV7-9 and TRBJ1-1 for the parts outside the CDR3, the full variable domain is DTGVSQNPRHKITKRGQNVTFRCDPISEHNRLYWYRQTLGQGPEFLTYFQNEAQLEKSRLLSDRFSAERPKGSFSTLEIQRTEQGDSAMYLCASSIAWTEGTEAFFGQGTRLTVV.

This chain uses TRBV23-1 with TRBJ1-3; 7 nucleotides agree with TRBD1. TRBV23-1 is an open reading frame, and its role is uncertain. The CDR3 is 15 amino acids. V shed 4 bases and J 2 bases; nucleotides not matched to a gene: 5. In nucleotides, the CDR3 is TGCGCCAGCAGTCCCCGGGGACAGCCTGGAAACACCATATATTTT. Protein product: CASSPRGQPGNTIYF.